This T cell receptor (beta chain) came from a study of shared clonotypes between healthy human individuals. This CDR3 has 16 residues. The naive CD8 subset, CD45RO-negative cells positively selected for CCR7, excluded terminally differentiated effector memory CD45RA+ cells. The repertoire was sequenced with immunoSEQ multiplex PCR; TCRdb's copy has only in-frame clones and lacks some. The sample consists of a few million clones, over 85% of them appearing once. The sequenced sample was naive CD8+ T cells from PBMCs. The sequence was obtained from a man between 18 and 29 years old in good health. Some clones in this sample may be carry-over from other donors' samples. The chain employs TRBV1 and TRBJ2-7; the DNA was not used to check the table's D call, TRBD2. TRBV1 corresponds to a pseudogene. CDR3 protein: CTSSQEGGRAFYEQYF. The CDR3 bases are TGCACCAGCAGCCAAGAAGGTGGGAGGGCCTTCTACGAGCAGTACTTC.